The 4 T cell receptor beta chains listed next were all sequenced from one sample in a study of CD8 T cells in ankylosing spondylitis. TCRdb re-derived calls from the 5' RACE reads in MiXCR, one entry per CDR3 protein. The data hold fewer than 250,000 distinct CDR3 sequences, with approximately 10% observed a single time. The specimen was blood, either unsorted or a sorted T cell fraction (not recorded which). These TCRs come from a male donor with ankylosing spondylitis or in good health (not recorded which).

This clonotype occurred many times. This chain uses TRBV7-9 with TRBJ2-7; D uncertain. Germline V gene data show CDR1 as SEHNR and CDR2 as FQNEAQ (reference sequence). The CDR3 contains 14 residues. With 0 bases removed from V and 2 bases from J, the gap between germline ends came to 8 bases. The CDR3 sequence: CASSLAVRAYEQYF. The CDR3 nucleotides read TGTGCCAGCAGCTTAGCGGTCAGAGCCTACGAGCAGTACTTC.

The chain is built from TRBV30 and TRBJ1-2, with TRBD1 as a possible D gene (5 bases). Germline V lookup: CDR1 GTSNPN, CDR2 SVGIG (reference sequence). This CDR3 is built from 13 residues. V was cut by 3 bases and J by 8 bases, with 16 bases left in between. This chain's CDR3 is CAWRNPGLGGYTF. The DNA for the CDR3 is TGTGCCTGGAGAAATCCAGGGTTGGGAGGCTACACCTTC.

This clonotype was seen a handful of times. The chain recombines TRBV5-1 with TRBJ2-3; D is unclear. Trimming removed 2 bases from V and 1 base from J, with 11 bases in between. The CDR3 extends over 15 amino acids. The germline CDR1 and CDR2 sequences are SGHRS and YFSETQ. In DNA, the CDR3 is TGCGCCAGCAGCTTAGACGCTCTCCGCACAGATACGCAGTATTTT. Amino acid sequence: CASSLDALRTDTQYF.

This clonotype was picked up a small number of times. The chain is built from TRBV5-6 and TRBJ2-2; TRBD2 might be the D (5 bases). Germline CDR1 reads SGHDT; CDR2 reads YYEEEE. The germline V and J ends were trimmed by 1 base and 4 bases, with 8 bases remaining between them. CDR3 length: 14 amino acids. In DNA form, the CDR3 reads TGTGCCAGCAGCTTGCCGGGGTTCACCGGGGAGCTGTTTTTT. It yields the protein CASSLPGFTGELFF. The variable domain in full, completed from reference TRBV5-6 and TRBJ2-2, reads DAGVTQSPTHLIKTRGQQVTLRCSPKSGHDTVSWYQQALGQGPQFIFQYYEEEERQRGNFPDRFSGHQFPNYSSELNVNALLLGDSALYLCASSLPGFTGELFFGEGSRLTVL.